A selection of T cell receptor beta chains follows, all from one sample in a study of cytomegalovirus exposure and HLA in healthy donors. This table comes from immunoSEQ multiplex PCR, and its TCRdb copy is limited to in-frame clones, with some not included. The sample contains some 200,000 clones, approximately 84% of which appear only once. Sequencing used PBMCs. These receptors came from a woman younger than 30 in good health and CMV-seropositive. Both conserved end residues are part of each CDR3. D genes are given only for firm matches. Where a row states a size, it is once, few, many or the class of an expanded clone; other rows omit it.

CDR3 length	V gene	J gene	D gene	clone size	CDR3 DNA	CDR3 protein
14	TRBV5-1	TRBJ2-7	TRBD1	-	TGCGCCAGCAGCTGGGACAGGGGGACATACGAGCAGTACTTC	CASSWDRGTYEQYF
17	TRBV4-1	TRBJ2-5	TRBD2	-	TGCGCCAGCAGCCAGAGCGGGGGGGCCCTGAGTCAAGAGACCCAGTACTTC	CASSQSGGALSQETQYF
15	TRBV6-5	TRBJ2-1	TRBD2	-	TGTGCCAGCAGCCGGACTAGCGGGATTTACAATGAGCAGTTCTTC	CASSRTSGIYNEQFF
17	TRBV6-1	TRBJ1-5	TRBD1	-	TGTGCCAGCAGTGATGGGGTAAGAGACAGGGGAAATCAGCCCCAGCATTTT	CASSDGVRDRGNQPQHF
15	TRBV5-6	TRBJ1-1	-	-	TGTGCCAGCAGCTTGTCTCATAACATGAACACTGAAGCTTTCTTT	CASSLSHNMNTEAFF
18	TRBV5-1	TRBJ2-1	-	-	TGCGCCAGCAGCCTACGGTCGTCCAGCGAGAGCTCCTACAATGAGCAGTTCTTC	CASSLRSSSESSYNEQFF
15	TRBV5-1	TRBJ2-5	-	few	TGCGCCAGCAGCAAAATCGGGGGGCCCGGGGAGACCCAGTACTTC	CASSKIGGPGETQYF
11	TRBV20-1	TRBJ2-7	-	-	TGCAGTGCTATTCCGGTGCACGAGCAGTACTTC	CSAIPVHEQYF
15	TRBV27	TRBJ1-1	TRBD1	-	TGTGCCAGCACCAAGGGACAGGGGGCGAAAACTGAAGCTTTCTTT	CASTKGQGAKTEAFF
17	TRBV4-2	TRBJ2-3	TRBD2	-	TGTGCCAGCAGCCAAGAGAAGCGGGGACCCCAAAGAGATACGCAGTATTTT	CASSQEKRGPQRDTQYF
14	TRBV15	TRBJ2-3	-	-	TGTGCCACCAGCAGAGATTTGGCGGCGGATACGCAGTATTTT	CATSRDLAADTQYF
15	TRBV4-1	TRBJ2-7	-	-	TGCGCCAGCAGCCTCATGGAGTCCAGGGCCTACGAGCAGTACTTC	CASSLMESRAYEQYF
15	TRBV6-5	TRBJ2-5	TRBD2	-	TGTGCCAGCAGACTAGCGGGGGGAAGCCAAGAGACCCAGTACTTC	CASRLAGGSQETQYF
18	TRBV10-3	TRBJ1-4	TRBD1	-	TGTGCCATCAGCTACACCCTACAGGGGAAGGCGACTAATGAAAAACTGTTTTTT	CAISYTLQGKATNEKLFF
13	TRBV2	TRBJ1-2	TRBD1	-	TGTGCCAGCAGGGACAGGGCAAACTATGGCTACACCTTC	CASRDRANYGYTF
15	TRBV7-3	TRBJ2-3	-	-	TGTGCCAGCAGCTTGGGACTCCCATCGTCAGATACGCAGTATTTT	CASSLGLPSSDTQYF
15	TRBV6-6	TRBJ2-1	TRBD1	-	TGTGCCAGCAGTTACGGACAGGGGAAAGTCAATGAGCAGTTCTTC	CASSYGQGKVNEQFF